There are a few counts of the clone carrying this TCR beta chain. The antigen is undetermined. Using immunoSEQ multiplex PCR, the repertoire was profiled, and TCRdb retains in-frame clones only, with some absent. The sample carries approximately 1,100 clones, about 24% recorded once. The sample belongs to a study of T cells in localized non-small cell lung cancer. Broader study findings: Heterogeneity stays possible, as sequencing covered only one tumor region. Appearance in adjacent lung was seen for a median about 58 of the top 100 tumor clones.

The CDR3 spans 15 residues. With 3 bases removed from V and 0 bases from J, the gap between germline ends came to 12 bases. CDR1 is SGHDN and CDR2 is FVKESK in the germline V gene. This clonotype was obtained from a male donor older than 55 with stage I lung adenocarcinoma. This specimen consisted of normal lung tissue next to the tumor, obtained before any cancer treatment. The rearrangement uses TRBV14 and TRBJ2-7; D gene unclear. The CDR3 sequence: CASSHLQSSSYEQYF. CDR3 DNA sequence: TGTGCCAGCAGCCATTTACAATCGAGCTCCTACGAGCAGTACTTC.